This TCR beta chain is from a study of shared clonotypes between healthy human individuals. Findings of the study overall: The generation probabilities recorded for non-shared clonotypes fell below those of clonotypes shared by all four donors. Sorted-subset samples were not fully sequenced, rarefaction indicated.

Measured with immunoSEQ multiplex PCR; TCRdb has only the in-frame clones, and not every one. The sample contains some 2,000,000 clones, 90% to 96% of which appear only once. Splitting of CD4+ cells produced CD45RA+ naive and CD45RA-negative memory subsets. This clone came up once. Its target is not known. Germline V CDR1 and CDR2: ENHRY, SYGVKD. This CDR3 spans 16 amino acids. Trimming shortened V by 7 bases and J by 1 base, and 16 bases separated the two germline ends. This TCR derives from a man between 18 and 35 years old in good health. The rearrangement joins TRBV10-3 to TRBJ2-2; no reliable D call. Sequenced input: naive CD4+ T cells sorted from blood. Subset given: CD45RA+ positively selected. CDR3 amino acids: CAITDQQKRNTGELFF. As DNA, the CDR3 is TGTGCCATCACCGACCAACAGAAACGGAACACCGGGGAGCTGTTTTTT.